This TCR beta chain was obtained from a study of T-cell memory formation after mild COVID-19. Study-level findings and limits: Contracting CD8+ clones were enriched in EMRA, CD4+ mainly in CM and EM.

This clonotype has a count of ten or more. What it binds is not known. TCRdb called the 5' RACE reads again in MiXCR, with one record for every CDR3 protein. Of under 350,000 distinct CDR3 sequences listed, roughly 17% were seen once; the top ten hold about a fifth. Sequencing was carried out using PBMCs or a T cell subset sorted from them (not recorded which). This TCR derives from a man aged 18 to 29 who had mild COVID-19 (a few samples of this study predate the infection). Cell type and time point are not known.

The CDR3 is CSAHYSLYEQYF. CDR3 DNA: TGCAGTGCTCACTATTCTCTCTACGAGCAGTACTTC. This rearrangement joins TRBV20-1 to TRBJ2-7; D call uncertain. The CDR3 consists of 12 residues. V shed 5 bases and J shed 3 bases, with 11 bases lying between them. Per the germline V gene, CDR1 is DFQATT and CDR2 is SNEGSKA (reference sequence).